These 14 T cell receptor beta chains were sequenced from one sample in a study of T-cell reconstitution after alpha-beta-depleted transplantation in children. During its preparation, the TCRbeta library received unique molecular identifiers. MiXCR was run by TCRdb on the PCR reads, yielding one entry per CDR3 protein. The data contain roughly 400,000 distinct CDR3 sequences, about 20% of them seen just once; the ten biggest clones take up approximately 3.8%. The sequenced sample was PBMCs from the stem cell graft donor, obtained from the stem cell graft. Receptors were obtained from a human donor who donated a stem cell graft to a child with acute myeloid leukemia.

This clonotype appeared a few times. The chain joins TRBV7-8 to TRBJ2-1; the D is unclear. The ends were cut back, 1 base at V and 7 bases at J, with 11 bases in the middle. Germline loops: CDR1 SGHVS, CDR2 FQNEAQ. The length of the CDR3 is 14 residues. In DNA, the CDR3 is TGTGCCAGCAGCTTAGATATTATCGTGAATGAGCAGTTCTTC. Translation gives CASSLDIIVNEQFF.

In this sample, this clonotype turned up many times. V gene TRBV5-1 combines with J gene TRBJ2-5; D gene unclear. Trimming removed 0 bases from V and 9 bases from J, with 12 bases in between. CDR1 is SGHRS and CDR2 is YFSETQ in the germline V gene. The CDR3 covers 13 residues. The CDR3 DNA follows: TGCGCCAGCAGCTTGGCCCTAAGTGAGGCCCAGTACTTC. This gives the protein CASSLALSEAQYF.

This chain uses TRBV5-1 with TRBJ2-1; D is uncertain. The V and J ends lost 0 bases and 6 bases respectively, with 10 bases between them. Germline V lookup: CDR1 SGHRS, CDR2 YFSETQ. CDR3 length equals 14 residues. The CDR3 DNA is TGCGCCAGCAGCTTGGAGGTTAGCCTCAATGAGCAGTTCTTC. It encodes CASSLEVSLNEQFF.

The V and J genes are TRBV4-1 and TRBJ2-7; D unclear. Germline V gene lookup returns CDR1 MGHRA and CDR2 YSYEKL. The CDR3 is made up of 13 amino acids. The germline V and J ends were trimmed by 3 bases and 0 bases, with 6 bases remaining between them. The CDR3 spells CASSQTVSYEQYF. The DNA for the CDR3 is TGCGCCAGCAGCCAGACTGTCTCCTACGAGCAGTACTTC.

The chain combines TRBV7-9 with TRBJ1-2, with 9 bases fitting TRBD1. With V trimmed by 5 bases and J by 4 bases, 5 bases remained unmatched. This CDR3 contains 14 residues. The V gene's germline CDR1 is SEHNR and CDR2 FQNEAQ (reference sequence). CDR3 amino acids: CASSQGQGFYGYTF. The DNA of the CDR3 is TGTGCCAGCAGCCAGGGACAGGGCTTCTATGGCTACACCTTC.

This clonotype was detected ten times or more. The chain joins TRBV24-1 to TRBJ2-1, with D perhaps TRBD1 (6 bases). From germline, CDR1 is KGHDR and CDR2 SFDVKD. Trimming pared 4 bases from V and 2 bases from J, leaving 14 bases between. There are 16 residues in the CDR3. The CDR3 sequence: CATSDPGHLPYNEQFF. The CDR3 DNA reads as TGTGCCACCAGTGACCCGGGACACCTTCCCTACAATGAGCAGTTCTTC.

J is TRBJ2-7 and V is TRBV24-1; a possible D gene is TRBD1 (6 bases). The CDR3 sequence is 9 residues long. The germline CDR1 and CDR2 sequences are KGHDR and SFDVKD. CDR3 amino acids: CATSDIQGV. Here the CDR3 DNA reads TGTGCCACCAGTGATATACAGGGAGTC.

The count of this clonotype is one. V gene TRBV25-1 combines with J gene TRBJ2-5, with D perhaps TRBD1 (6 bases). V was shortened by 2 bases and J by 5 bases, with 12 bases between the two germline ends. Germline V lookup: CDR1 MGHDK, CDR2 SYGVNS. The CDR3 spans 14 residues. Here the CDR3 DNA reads TGTGCCAGCAGTGAAGAAGGGGGTGAGGAGACCCAGTACTTC. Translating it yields CASSEEGGEETQYF.

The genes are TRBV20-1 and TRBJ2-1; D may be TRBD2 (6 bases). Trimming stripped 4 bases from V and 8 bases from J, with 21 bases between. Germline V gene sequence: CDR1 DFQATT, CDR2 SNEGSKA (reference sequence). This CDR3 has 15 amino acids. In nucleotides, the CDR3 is TGCAGTGCTACCGTGGGGCTAGCGTCTTATGATGAGCAGTTCTTC. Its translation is CSATVGLASYDEQFF.

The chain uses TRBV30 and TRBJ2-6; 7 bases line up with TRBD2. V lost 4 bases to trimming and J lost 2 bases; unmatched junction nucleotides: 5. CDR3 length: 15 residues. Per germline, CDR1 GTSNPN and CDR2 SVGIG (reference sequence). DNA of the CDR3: TGTGCCTGGAAGCGGGGCAGAGCTGGGGCCAACGTCCTGACTTTC. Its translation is CAWKRGRAGANVLTF.

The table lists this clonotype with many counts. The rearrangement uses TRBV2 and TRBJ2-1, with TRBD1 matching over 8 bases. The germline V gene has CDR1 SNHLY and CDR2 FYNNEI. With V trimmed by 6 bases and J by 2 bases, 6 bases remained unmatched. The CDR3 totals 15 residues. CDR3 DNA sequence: TGTGCCAGCAGCGGCAACAGGGGGACCTACAATGAGCAGTTCTTC. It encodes CASSGNRGTYNEQFF. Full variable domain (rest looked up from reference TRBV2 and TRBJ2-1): EPEVTQTPSHQVTQMGQEVILRCVPISNHLYFYWYRQILGQKVEFLVSFYNNEISEKSEIFDDQFSVERPDGSNFTLKIRSTKLEDSAMYFCASSGNRGTYNEQFFGPGTRLTVL.

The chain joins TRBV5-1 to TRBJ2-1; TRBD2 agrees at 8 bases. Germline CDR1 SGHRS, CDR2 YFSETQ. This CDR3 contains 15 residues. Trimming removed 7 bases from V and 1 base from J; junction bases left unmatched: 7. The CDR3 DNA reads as TGCGCCAGCTACAGCGGGAGAGGTTCCTACAATGAGCAGTTCTTC. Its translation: CASYSGRGSYNEQFF. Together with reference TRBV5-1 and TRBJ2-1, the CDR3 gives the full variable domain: KAGVTQTPRYLIKTRGQQVTLSCSPISGHRSVSWYQQTPGQGLQFLFEYFSETQRNKGNFPGRFSGRQFSNSRSEMNVSTLELGDSALYLCASYSGRGSYNEQFFGPGTRLTVL.

CDR3 amino acids: CSVRGRAKETQYF. For the CDR3, the DNA is TGCAGCGTCCGGGGGAGAGCTAAAGAGACCCAGTACTTC. The chain carries TRBV29-1 and TRBJ2-5; D is perhaps TRBD2 (6 bases). V lost 6 bases to trimming and J lost 3 bases, with 14 bases between them. The CDR3 has 13 amino acids. Germline V lookup: CDR1 SQVTM, CDR2 ANQGSEA.

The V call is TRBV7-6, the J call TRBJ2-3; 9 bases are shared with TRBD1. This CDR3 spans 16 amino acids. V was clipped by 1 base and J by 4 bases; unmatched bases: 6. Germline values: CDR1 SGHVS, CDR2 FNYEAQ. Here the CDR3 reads CASSLELGQGSDTQYF. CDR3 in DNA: TGTGCCAGCAGCTTAGAATTGGGACAGGGATCAGATACGCAGTATTTT.